This T cell receptor (beta chain) was recovered during a study of shared clonotypes between healthy human individuals. Study findings and constraints: Naive subsets usually exceeded memory subsets in estimated richness. At large depth, rarefaction still showed sorted-subset sequencing to be incomplete.

V was pared by 6 bases and J by 2 bases, with 17 bases between. The V gene's germline CDR1 is SNHLY and CDR2 FYNNEI. The CDR3 runs to 15 residues. Notes on this clone: Antigen unknown.

Clones were read by immunoSEQ multiplex PCR, and TCRdb kept only the in-frame ones, dropping some. This sample has approximately 530,000 clones, with approximately 95% found just once. The sample was naive CD4+ T cells sorted from blood. This sample's subset: CD45RA+ positively selected. The receptor was derived from a woman aged 25 to 39 in good health. The chain recombines TRBV2 with TRBJ2-7, with D tentatively TRBD1 or TRBD2 (5 bases each). Here the CDR3 DNA reads TGTGCCAGCAGCAACACGGGACCCTATACCTACGAGCAGTACTTC. Amino acid sequence: CASSNTGPYTYEQYF.